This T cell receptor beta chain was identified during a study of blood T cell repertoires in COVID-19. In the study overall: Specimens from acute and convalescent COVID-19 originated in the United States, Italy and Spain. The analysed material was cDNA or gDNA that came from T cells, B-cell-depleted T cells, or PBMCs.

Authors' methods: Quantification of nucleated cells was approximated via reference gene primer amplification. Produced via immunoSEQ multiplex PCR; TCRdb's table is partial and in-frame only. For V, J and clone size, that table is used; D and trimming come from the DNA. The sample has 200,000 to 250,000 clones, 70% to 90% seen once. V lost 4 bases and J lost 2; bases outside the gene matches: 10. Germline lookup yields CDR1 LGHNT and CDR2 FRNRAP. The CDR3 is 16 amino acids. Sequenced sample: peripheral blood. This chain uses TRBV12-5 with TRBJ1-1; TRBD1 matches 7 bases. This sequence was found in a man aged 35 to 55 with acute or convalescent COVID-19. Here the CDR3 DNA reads TGTGCTAGTGGTTCTCCCCTCGGGACAGCAAACACTGAAGCTTTCTTT. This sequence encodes CASGSPLGTANTEAFF.